This TCR beta chain was profiled in a study of TIL therapy for anti-PD-1-resistant metastatic lung cancer. Study details: By whole-exome sequencing, median non-synonymous tumor mutation burden was roughly 1.4 mutations per megabase. Findings of the study overall: Compared with baseline intratumoral T cells, expanded TIL cultures were more clonal and less diverse (around 5.7% vs 31%).

This CDR3 is built from 14 residues. V lost 0 bases and J 8 bases, leaving 14 bases between the germline ends. Germline CDR1 SGHRS, CDR2 YFSETQ. This clone was seen only a few times. The antigen remains unidentified. Time point given: pre-treatment sample, taken before nivolumab and TIL therapy. Most excised metastases sampled were pleural nodules or supraclavicular lymph nodes. Patients were adults with stage 4 NSCLC. The libraries were made with immunoSEQ v3. Each library reached some 2 million read pairs, or 5-6 million at deep level. Data came from immunoSEQ multiplex PCR; TCRdb stores just in-frame clones and leaves some out. Altogether about 10,000 clones are present, 55% to 70% being singletons, with the ten largest covering 9% to 15%.

The sample consisted of tumor tissue, taken at baseline. The rearrangement joins TRBV5-1 to TRBJ1-2; D not certain. The TCR sequence derives from a person between 30 and 79 years old with non-small cell lung cancer. CDR3 protein: CASSLARSAGGYTF. CDR3 sequence (DNA): TGCGCCAGCAGCTTGGCTCGGTCGGCTGGAGGCTACACCTTC.